This TCR beta chain is from a study of patients and donors after allogeneic stem cell transplantation. The germline V and J ends were trimmed by 6 bases and 10 bases, with 12 bases remaining between them. The germline V gene encodes CDR1 MNHNS and CDR2 SASEGT. CDR3 length: 11 residues. This clonotype is termed medium-sized. One entry per CDR3 protein, called by TCRdb with MiXCR from the RT-PCR reads. The sample carries 2,000 to 3,000 distinct CDR3 sequences, around 3.6% recorded once. The sequenced sample consisted of blood, either unsorted or a sorted T cell fraction (not recorded which). The source is a human donor who was either an allogeneic HSCT recipient or a stem cell or donor lymphocyte infusion donor (not recorded which). It is not recorded whose cells these are; they may come from a transplant donor. This chain links TRBV6-1 with TRBJ1-1; D uncertain. CDR3 loop: CASRFMEGAFF. The CDR3 DNA sequence: TGTGCCAGCAGGTTCATGGAAGGAGCTTTCTTT.